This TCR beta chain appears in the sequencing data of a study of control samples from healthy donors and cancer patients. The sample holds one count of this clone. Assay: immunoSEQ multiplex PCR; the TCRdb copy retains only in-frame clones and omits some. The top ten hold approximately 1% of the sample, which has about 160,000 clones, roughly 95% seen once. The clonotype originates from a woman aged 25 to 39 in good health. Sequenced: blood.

The CDR3 loop reads CASSLSRSTDTQYF. For the CDR3, the DNA is TGCGCCAGCAGCTTGAGTAGGAGTACAGATACGCAGTATTTT. The chain couples TRBV5-1 to TRBJ2-3, with D uncertain. This CDR3 comprises 14 residues. V gave up 1 base and J gave up 3 bases, with 9 bases separating them. In germline, CDR1 is SGHRS, CDR2 YFSETQ.